This is a list of T cell receptor beta chains from one sample in a study of blood T cell repertoires in COVID-19. TCRdb's copy holds only in-frame clones and misses some; the assay was immunoSEQ multiplex PCR. The table includes 110,000 to 150,000 clones, roughly 86% detected once. Sequencing was performed on peripheral blood. The receptor source for this set is a human donor in a cohort sampled during active COVID-19. Each CDR3 is given with its conserved first and last residue. The D gene is left open where the match is weak. Size values are once, few and many counts, or a class for expanded clones, and some rows have none.

size	D	V	J	CDR3	DNA
.	TRBD2	TRBV19	TRBJ2-1	CASIDPSGNNEQFF	TGTGCCAGTATTGACCCTAGCGGGAACAATGAGCAGTTCTTC
.	TRBD1	TRBV2	TRBJ2-7	CASKRQGDSGSSYEQYF	TGTGCCAGCAAACGACAGGGGGATAGCGGATCCTCCTACGAGCAGTACTTC
.	.	TRBV27	TRBJ1-6	CASSFGQSNSPLHF	TGTGCCAGCAGTTTTGGACAGAGTAATTCACCCCTCCACTTT
.	TRBD1	TRBV28	TRBJ1-1	CASRSQGAQSPEAFF	TGTGCCAGCAGATCCCAGGGGGCGCAGTCTCCTGAAGCTTTCTTT
.	.	TRBV9	TRBJ2-5	CASSPDSTTGETQYF	TGTGCCAGCAGCCCTGACTCGACAACGGGGGAGACCCAGTACTTC
.	TRBD1	TRBV9	TRBJ2-2	CASSQQGAIGELFF	TGTGCCAGCAGTCAACAGGGGGCGATCGGGGAGCTGTTTTTT
.	.	TRBV10-3	TRBJ2-2	CAISESRGGANGELFF	TGTGCCATCAGTGAGTCCCGAGGGGGGGCGAACGGGGAGCTGTTTTTT
.	TRBD1	TRBV19	TRBJ1-5	CASSIDGDRVGQPQHF	TGTGCCAGTAGTATAGATGGAGACAGGGTGGGACAGCCCCAGCATTTT
.	.	TRBV28	TRBJ2-7	CASSLLVSSSYEQYF	TGTGCCAGCAGTCTCCTAGTTTCGAGCTCCTACGAGCAGTACTTC
.	.	TRBV28	TRBJ2-2	CASHDVPDYANTGELFF	TGTGCCAGCCATGACGTCCCGGACTACGCGAACACCGGGGAGCTGTTTTTT
once	.	TRBV5-8	TRBJ2-3	CASSLARDTQYF	TGTGCCAGCAGCTTGGCGAGGGATACGCAGTATTTT
few	.	TRBV7-9	TRBJ1-6	CASATQINSPLHF	TGTGCCAGCGCGACTCAGATAAATTCACCCCTCCACTTT
.	.	TRBV5-6	TRBJ2-3	CASSLWQVSTDTQYF	TGTGCCAGCAGCTTGTGGCAGGTTAGCACAGATACGCAGTATTTT
.	.	TRBV10-3	TRBJ2-2	CAIGIQENTGELFF	TGTGCCATCGGCATCCAAGAAAACACCGGGGAGCTGTTTTTT
.	TRBD1	TRBV5-1	TRBJ2-5	CASSLGTGALETQYF	TGCGCCAGCAGCTTAGGGACAGGGGCACTGGAGACCCAGTACTTC
.	TRBD2	TRBV3-1/TRBV3-2	TRBJ2-1	CASSQVASGNEQFF	TGTGCCAGCAGCCAAGTGGCTAGCGGCAATGAGCAGTTCTTC
.	.	TRBV2	TRBJ1-4	CASSGGLRQTSTNEKLFF	TGTGCCAGCAGTGGGGGGCTCAGACAGACCTCAACTAATGAAAAACTGTTTTTT
.	TRBD1	TRBV30	TRBJ2-1	CAWRHIIGQGSPNEQFF	TGTGCCTGGAGGCATATTATCGGACAGGGGTCTCCCAATGAGCAGTTCTTC
once	.	TRBV30	TRBJ2-2	CAWSVGGTGKTGELFF	TGTGCCTGGAGTGTGGGGGGGACAGGAAAAACCGGGGAGCTGTTTTTT
.	TRBD2	TRBV7-9	TRBJ2-7	CASSSGLAGTYEQYF	TGTGCCAGCAGCTCGGGACTAGCGGGCACTTACGAGCAGTACTTC
many	TRBD1	TRBV6-5	TRBJ1-4	CASSPRDRGNEKLFF	TGTGCCAGCAGTCCCAGGGACAGGGGTAATGAAAAACTGTTTTTT
.	TRBD1	TRBV30	TRBJ2-2	CARRQGVNTGELFF	TGTGCCCGGAGACAGGGCGTTAACACCGGGGAGCTGTTTTTT
.	.	TRBV28	TRBJ1-2	CASSPGGSDTYGYTF	TGTGCCAGCAGCCCCGGGGGTAGTGACACCTATGGCTACACCTTC
.	TRBD2	TRBV5-1	TRBJ2-2	CASSLRASGGNTGELFF	TGCGCCAGCAGCTTGAGGGCTAGCGGAGGGAACACCGGGGAGCTGTTTTTT
.	.	TRBV28	TRBJ1-4	CASSFRAGNEKLFF	TGTGCCAGCAGTTTCCGGGCGGGTAATGAAAAACTGTTTTTT
.	.	TRBV27	TRBJ2-5	CASSRRGPQETQYF	TGTGCCAGCAGTAGGAGGGGGCCCCAAGAGACCCAGTACTTC
many	TRBD1	TRBV18	TRBJ1-5	CASSASGQGDNQPQHF	TGTGCCAGCTCAGCGTCGGGACAGGGAGATAATCAGCCCCAGCATTTT
.	.	TRBV9	TRBJ2-5	CASSLSTGKETQYF	TGTGCCAGCAGCCTCTCGACAGGAAAAGAGACCCAGTACTTC
.	.	TRBV3-1/TRBV3-2	TRBJ1-1	CASSPGAGKAFF	TGTGCCAGCAGCCCAGGGGCCGGGAAAGCTTTCTTT
.	TRBD2	TRBV5-1	TRBJ2-7	CASSLKLAEVSYEQYF	TGCGCCAGCAGCTTGAAACTAGCGGAAGTCTCCTACGAGCAGTACTTC
.	TRBD2	TRBV4-2	TRBJ2-7	CASSQGLAGAYEQYF	TGTGCCAGCAGCCAAGGACTAGCGGGAGCCTACGAGCAGTACTTC
.	TRBD1	TRBV28	TRBJ1-2	CASGDRSNYGYTF	TGTGCCAGTGGGGACAGATCTAACTATGGCTACACCTTC
few	.	TRBV2	TRBJ2-2	CASSEGVGGGTGELFF	TGTGCCAGCAGTGAAGGAGTGGGAGGAGGAACCGGGGAGCTGTTTTTT
.	TRBD1	TRBV7-9	TRBJ1-1	CASSLGQGAQTEAFF	TGTGCCAGCAGCTTAGGACAGGGGGCGCAAACTGAAGCTTTCTTT
.	TRBD1	TRBV5-1	TRBJ1-6	CASSPQAGGISPLHF	TGCGCCAGCAGCCCCCAGGCAGGGGGAATTTCACCCCTCCACTTT
.	TRBD2	TRBV27	TRBJ2-1	CASSLWLAGGPTENEQFF	TGTGCCAGCAGTTTGTGGCTAGCGGGAGGGCCGACCGAGAATGAGCAGTTCTTC
many	.	TRBV29-1	TRBJ1-2	CSVAVGLNYGYTF	TGCAGCGTCGCAGTCGGGTTGAACTATGGCTACACCTTC
.	.	TRBV28	TRBJ1-2	CASGKLGGGYTF	TGTGCTTCGGGGAAGTTGGGGGGTGGCTACACCTTC
.	TRBD1	TRBV6-5	TRBJ2-1	CASSYSNSGQGNEQFF	TGTGCCAGCAGTTACTCGAACAGCGGACAGGGCAATGAGCAGTTCTTC
.	.	TRBV10-3	TRBJ1-1	CAISEGTKAFF	TGTGCCATCAGTGAGGGCACTAAAGCTTTCTTT
.	TRBD1	TRBV4-1	TRBJ2-4	CASSQTGGARNIQYF	TGCGCCAGCAGCCAGACAGGGGGCGCGAGGAACATTCAGTACTTC
.	.	TRBV27	TRBJ1-5	CASSLTGHQPQHF	TGTGCCAGCAGTTTAACAGGTCATCAGCCCCAGCATTTT
.	.	TRBV28	TRBJ1-2	CASRRGSYGYTF	TGTGCCAGCAGGAGGGGGTCATATGGCTACACCTTC
many	TRBD1	TRBV28	TRBJ1-6	CASSSSGTGYTPLHF	TGTGCCAGCAGTTCCTCCGGGACAGGGTATACACCCCTCCACTTT
.	.	TRBV7-8	TRBJ2-5	CASSLRQGTETQYF	TGTGCCAGCAGCTTAAGGCAGGGGACGGAGACCCAGTACTTC
.	.	TRBV24-1	TRBJ2-1	CATSDFTGTNEQFF	TGTGCCACCAGTGATTTTACAGGGACGAATGAGCAGTTCTTC
.	.	TRBV6-4	TRBJ1-6	CASSDVQNSPLHF	TGTGCCAGCAGTGACGTCCAAAATTCACCCCTCCACTTT
.	.	TRBV5-6	TRBJ2-2	CASSFVPWTDANTGELFF	TGTGCCAGCAGCTTTGTGCCTTGGACTGACGCGAACACCGGGGAGCTGTTTTTT
.	TRBD1	TRBV4-2	TRBJ1-5	CASSSSGTGAGNQPQHF	TGTGCCAGCAGCTCCTCTGGGACAGGGGCGGGCAATCAGCCCCAGCATTTT
.	TRBD1	TRBV7-9	TRBJ1-1	CASSTGDTEAFF	TGTGCCAGCAGCACAGGGGACACTGAAGCTTTCTTT
few	.	TRBV27	TRBJ2-7	CASSLLLGGGSSYEQYF	TGTGCCAGCAGTTTACTCTTAGGTGGCGGCAGCTCCTACGAGCAGTACTTC
few	TRBD1	TRBV19	TRBJ2-4	CASSPWTGGNIQYF	TGTGCCAGTAGTCCCTGGACAGGGGGTAACATTCAGTACTTC
.	.	TRBV20-1	TRBJ2-7	CSSPRGYEQYF	TGCAGTAGCCCCCGGGGCTACGAGCAGTACTTC
.	.	TRBV27	TRBJ1-1	CASSLESLGSTEAFF	TGTGCCAGCAGTTTGGAGTCTCTCGGGTCCACTGAAGCTTTCTTT
.	TRBD2	TRBV19	TRBJ2-7	CASSPAGSGSYEQYF	TGTGCCAGTAGTCCCGCGGGGAGCGGGAGTTACGAGCAGTACTTC